This TCR beta chain originates from a study of cytomegalovirus exposure and HLA in healthy donors (dated by TCRdb to 2016 to 2017). At the level of the whole study: The 666 repertoires of the first cohort and the 120 validation repertoires were produced on the same platform, according to a later analysis. The study was designed to test whether signatures of past pathogen exposure could be identified by cataloging public T cell receptors. Along with the 666-subject first cohort, a separate validation cohort of over 90 different subjects was used. The study combined high-throughput TCR immunosequencing, statistical association of individual TCRs with disease status, and machine learning to predict cytomegalovirus infection status. Results the study describes overall, beyond this receptor: Three of the identified cytomegalovirus-associated TCR beta chains were confirmed in vitro to be specific for cytomegalovirus antigens. All 110 or so repertoires were used to score co-occurrence in the validation cohort in a later analysis, because that analysis had no HLA typing for the cohort. In the study, approximately 150 TCR beta chains were listed as associated with cytomegalovirus. A later analysis found that TCRs clustered in the first cohort also tended to co-occur in the roughly 120 validation repertoires, with more than 90% of cluster scores above 0. While some public TCRs were present in many individuals, most TCR sequences turned up only very rarely across donors. The authors suggested that the approach could potentially be extended to other disease states and immunological phenotypes. The classifier was reported to diagnose cytomegalovirus status with high specificity and sensitivity in both the original and validation cohorts.

The CDR3 has 13 amino acids, counting the end cysteine and phenylalanine. The CDR3 DNA has 39 bases and is translated from base 1. V has 6 bases trimmed and J has 4 bases trimmed; junction bases matching no gene number 4. The germline V gene yields SNHLY for CDR1 and FYNNEI for CDR2. Separate from the approximately 670-subject first cohort, the validation cohort of about 130 subjects was the group to which the donors belonged. Library preparation employed the immunoSEQ multiplex PCR assay. The authors processed their data as follows. A statistical classification framework was built for diagnosing cytomegalovirus status from the catalog of TCR beta chain sequences. The clones in this table, taken by TCRdb from immuneACCESS, are in-frame only. Not every clone is retained; where verified, under half of the shortfall comes from an unresolved V gene, and the cause of the rest is unknown. V, J and clone size reflect that table, while D and trimming were determined from the DNA. The sample profile shows tens of thousands of clones; approximately 96% of them were found once. The top ten clonotypes cover 1.5% to 2% of the sample.

A note on this clone: Its binding antigen is unknown. No base qualities exist here, and no much larger clone lies one base off it.

The V gene is TRBV2 and the J gene is TRBJ2-7; TRBD2 matches 9 bases in the middle. The TCR originated in a woman between 18 and 29 years old in good health and CMV-seropositive. Sequenced: PBMCs. The nucleotides are TGTGCCAGCAGCCGGACTAGCGATTACGAGCAGTACTTC. It is translated as CASSRTSDYEQYF.